Listed here are 25 T cell receptor beta chains from one sample, sequenced in a study of T cells in Graves' hyperthyroidism and ophthalmopathy. Using RNA transcripts as the source, TCR beta CDR3 regions were amplified. The HTBI set primed first-round TCR CDR3 RT-PCR. One entry per CDR3 protein, called by TCRdb with MiXCR from the multiplex PCR reads. This sample has more than 300,000 distinct CDR3 sequences; around 14% occur once, and the top ten carry roughly 9.2%. The specimen was blood. The receptors were sampled from a woman aged 18-29 years with Graves' hyperthyroidism.

CDR3 protein: CASSMTRQGRSETQYF. As DNA, the CDR3 is TGTGCCAGCAGCATGACCCGGCAGGGGAGGAGTGAGACCCAGTACTTC. The rearrangement uses TRBV7-3 and TRBJ2-5, with D possibly called TRBD1 or TRBD2 (6 bases each). The CDR3 consists of 16 residues. Deletions cut 5 bases from V and 5 bases from J, with 21 bases between. Germline V lookup: CDR1 SGHTA, CDR2 FQGTGA.

This clonotype was observed at least ten times. The chain has TRBV12-3 or TRBV12-4 and TRBJ1-5; unclear D gene. V was shortened by 0 bases and J by 6 bases, with 3 bases between the two germline ends. The CDR3 consists of 12 residues. For the CDR3, the DNA is TGTGCCAGCAGTTTAGCCGGTCAGCCCCAGCATTTT. Amino acids: CASSLAGQPQHF.

In this sample, this clonotype turned up once. The chain recombines TRBV27 with TRBJ2-3, with D unresolved. Trimming removed 7 bases at V and 0 bases at J, with 17 bases between. This CDR3 is built from 16 residues. Germline CDR1 is MNHEY and CDR2 is SMNVEV (reference sequence). The CDR3 sequence: CASIRVGRASTDTQYF. CDR3 nucleotides: TGTGCCAGCATCCGAGTCGGCCGAGCCAGCACAGATACGCAGTATTTT.

This clonotype was observed at least ten times. The chain has TRBV5-1 and TRBJ2-1; 13 bases match TRBD2. V lost 1 base to trimming and J lost 15 bases; unmatched junction nucleotides: 4. Germline CDR1 SGHRS, CDR2 YFSETQ. This CDR3 contains 13 residues. CDR3 bases: TGCGCCAGCAGCTTGCAGACTAGCGGGGGGCGGTTCTTC. It encodes CASSLQTSGGRFF.

This clonotype was seen ten or more times. The chain links TRBV29-1 to TRBJ2-3, with D tentatively TRBD2 (6 bases). The germline gives CDR1 SQVTM, CDR2 ANQGSEA. V was shortened by 6 bases and J by 0 bases, with 19 bases between the two germline ends. The CDR3 is made up of 16 amino acids. For the CDR3, the DNA is TGCAGCGTATCAGTAGACCGGGACTTAAGCACAGATACGCAGTATTTT. This gives the protein CSVSVDRDLSTDTQYF.

This clonotype was picked up many times. The V and J genes are TRBV7-9 and TRBJ1-2; D gene unclear. The CDR3 loop spans 15 amino acids. The germline V and J ends were trimmed by 5 bases and 4 bases, with 17 bases remaining between them. From germline, CDR1 is SEHNR and CDR2 FQNEAQ (reference sequence). CDR3 nucleotide sequence: TGTGCCAGCAGCCTCGAGGGCGGCCATCGCTATGGCTACACCTTC. Protein product: CASSLEGGHRYGYTF.

Remarks on this clonotype: A clone one base away is much larger, so this may be a read error. V and J are TRBV12-3 or TRBV12-4 and TRBJ2-7; tentatively, D is TRBD2 (6 bases). This CDR3 has 13 amino acids. The chain's CDR3 is CASGFFGSYEQYF. The CDR3 DNA sequence: TGTGCCAGCGGTTTTTTCGGGAGTTACGAGCAGTACTTC.

The sample holds many counts of this clonotype. V is TRBV7-9 and J is TRBJ2-1; D is uncertain. The CDR3 covers 15 residues. In germline, CDR1 is SEHNR, CDR2 FQNEAQ (reference sequence). The V end lost 3 bases, the J end lost 8 bases, and 17 bases lay between the germline ends. CDR3 DNA sequence: TGTGCCAGCAGCTTGGCCGGGCCTCCCGACGATGAGCAGTTCTTC. This sequence encodes CASSLAGPPDDEQFF. Full variable domain (outside the CDR3, taken from reference TRBV7-9 and TRBJ2-1): DTGVSQNPRHKITKRGQNVTFRCDPISEHNRLYWYRQTLGQGPEFLTYFQNEAQLEKSRLLSDRFSAERPKGSFSTLEIQRTEQGDSAMYLCASSLAGPPDDEQFFGPGTRLTVL.

This clonotype was picked up a small number of times. V and J are TRBV5-1 and TRBJ1-3; D remains ambiguous. V dropped 1 base and J dropped 2 bases, with 13 bases sitting between them. The CDR3 covers 16 residues. Germline V lookup: CDR1 SGHRS, CDR2 YFSETQ. CDR3 DNA: TGCGCCAGCAGCTTGTCGGCCAGCTCTACTGGAAACACCATATATTTT. Its protein product is CASSLSASSTGNTIYF.

This clonotype was recorded at least ten times. The chain employs TRBV20-1 and TRBJ1-5, with D perhaps TRBD1 (6 bases). The germline V gene encodes CDR1 DFQATT and CDR2 SNEGSKA (reference sequence). The CDR3 runs 13 residues. Trimming removed 4 bases from V and 5 bases from J, with 12 bases in between. The CDR3 bases are TGCAGTGCTACCGGACAGCTAGATCAGCCCCAGCATTTT. This sequence encodes CSATGQLDQPQHF.

CDR3 region: CASGLVPITGLLEAFF. CDR3 in DNA: TGTGCTAGTGGTTTGGTACCTATTACAGGGCTACTTGAAGCTTTCTTT. This rearrangement joins TRBV12-5 to TRBJ1-1, with D perhaps matching TRBD1 (6 bases). CDR1 is LGHNT and CDR2 is FRNRAP in the germline V gene. CDR3 length: 16 residues. Trimming cost V 0 bases and J 7 bases, with 18 bases left between them.

This clonotype came up many times. The V gene is TRBV20-1, the J gene TRBJ2-3; 8 bases are shared with TRBD2. The germline V gene has CDR1 DFQATT and CDR2 SNEGSKA (reference sequence). This CDR3 is 14 amino acids long. The V gene end was trimmed by 6 bases and the J gene end by 3 bases; junction bases not matched to a gene: 8. The CDR3 DNA reads as TGCAGTGCGGTTACTAGCGGTTTAACAGATACGCAGTATTTT. Amino acid sequence: CSAVTSGLTDTQYF.

In this sample, this clonotype turned up many times. V is TRBV20-1 and J is TRBJ2-3; TRBD2 matches 11 bases. The CDR3 is 16 residues long. The V gene end was trimmed by 3 bases and the J gene end by 4 bases; junction bases not matched to a gene: 9. CDR1 is DFQATT and CDR2 is SNEGSKA in the germline V gene (reference sequence). The CDR3 DNA reads TGCAGTGCTAGGGGAATAGCGGGAGGGCCCTCAGATACGCAGTATTTT. Its translation: CSARGIAGGPSDTQYF.

This clonotype was counted at least ten times. The rearrangement links TRBV3-1 to TRBJ2-2; D possibly corresponds to TRBD2 (5 bases). The ends were cut back, 1 base at V and 3 bases at J, with 9 bases in the middle. The CDR3 extends over 15 amino acids. Germline V lookup: CDR1 LGHDT, CDR2 YNNKEL (reference sequence). CDR3: CASSQVSGYTGELFF. The CDR3 coding sequence is TGTGCCAGCAGCCAAGTGAGCGGATACACCGGGGAGCTGTTTTTT.

At least ten counts were recorded for this clonotype. This sequence joins TRBV24-1 and TRBJ2-1, with 13 bases identical to TRBD2. This CDR3 has 15 amino acids. Germline loops: CDR1 KGHDR, CDR2 SFDVKD. The J segment lost 7 bases and the V segment lost 5 bases, leaving 4 bases of the junction unmatched. The DNA for the CDR3 is TGTGCCACCAGTGCTTGGACTAGCGGGAGAAATGAGCAGTTCTTC. Translation gives CATSAWTSGRNEQFF.

This clonotype appeared many times. The V gene is TRBV12-5, the J gene TRBJ2-3; D remains unclear. The CDR3 is 15 amino acids. CDR1 LGHNT and CDR2 FRNRAP come from the germline V gene. The ends were cut back, 3 bases at V and 0 bases at J, with 10 bases in the middle. DNA of the CDR3: TGTGCTAGTGGTTTCAGTTCTAGGAGCACAGATACGCAGTATTTT. Its translation: CASGFSSRSTDTQYF.

This clonotype was seen ten or more times. The chain is built from TRBV12-3 or TRBV12-4 and TRBJ2-5, with a tentative D call TRBD1 (5 bases). The V gene lost 4 bases and the J gene lost 1 base, with 13 bases spanning the gap. CDR3 size: 15 residues. The CDR3 protein is CASSSRRVGQETQYF. CDR3 nucleotides: TGTGCCAGCAGTTCACGCAGGGTTGGCCAAGAGACCCAGTACTTC.

This clonotype has at least ten counts. J is TRBJ1-5 and V is TRBV20-1; a weak D match, TRBD1 (6 bases). V lost 3 bases and J 9 bases, leaving 12 bases between the germline ends. The CDR3 is 12 residues long. The germline V gene has CDR1 DFQATT and CDR2 SNEGSKA (reference sequence). CDR3 coding DNA: TGCAGTGCTAGCAAGGGGGGATTGCCCCAGCATTTT. This sequence encodes CSASKGGLPQHF.

This clonotype was recorded many times. V and J are TRBV25-1 and TRBJ2-7, with 8 bases fitting TRBD2. In germline, CDR1 is MGHDK, CDR2 SYGVNS. This CDR3 region has 16 residues. The V and J ends lost 3 bases and 5 bases, in that order; junction bases with no gene match: 12. The CDR3 DNA reads TGTGCCAGCAGTGACCCAGGAGCGGGAGTACGAGACGAGCAGTACTTC. This gives the protein CASSDPGAGVRDEQYF.

This clonotype came up once. One base away lies a much larger clone, so this may be a sequencing read error. This chain uses TRBV18 with TRBJ1-1; D remains ambiguous. CDR3 length equals 15 residues. V was cut by 8 bases and J by 4 bases, with 20 bases left in between. Germline assignment: CDR1 KGHSH and CDR2 LQKENI. CDR3 loop: CASALRIREGTEAFF. The CDR3 DNA reads TGTGCCAGCGCACTCCGGATCCGCGAGGGCACTGAAGCTTTCTTT.

The V gene is TRBV5-5, the J gene TRBJ2-6; TRBD1 is a possible D gene (6 bases). Trimming took 2 bases from V and 2 from J, leaving 8 bases between them. Germline V CDR1 and CDR2: SGHKS, YYEKEE (reference sequence). The CDR3 spans 15 residues. The CDR3 loop is CASSFPGAGANVLTF. Written as DNA, the CDR3 is TGTGCCAGCAGCTTCCCAGGGGCTGGGGCCAACGTCCTGACTTTC.

Ten or more counts support this clonotype. V gene TRBV6-2 or TRBV6-3 combines with J gene TRBJ2-1; D is unclear. From germline, CDR1 is MNHEY and CDR2 SVGEGT. This CDR3 is 13 amino acids long. Between the trimmed V and J ends, which lost 5 bases and 5 bases, there was a span of 10 bases. The CDR3 DNA sequence: TGTGCCAGCAGTCCTAGACTGGACAATGAGCAGTTCTTC. Its protein is CASSPRLDNEQFF.

This clonotype was observed at least ten times. The chain joins TRBV27 to TRBJ2-1; D remains ambiguous. V was shortened by 2 bases and J by 8 bases, with 4 bases between the two germline ends. Germline V CDR1 and CDR2: MNHEY, SMNVEV (reference sequence). The length of the CDR3 is 11 residues. The CDR3 DNA reads as TGTGCCAGCAGTTTAGGATATGAGCAGTTCTTC. Translation: CASSLGYEQFF.

Remarks on this clonotype: One base away lies a much larger clone, so this may be a sequencing read error. The chain combines TRBV3-1 with TRBJ2-5; D is undetermined. CDR3 length: 14 amino acids. Germline CDR1 reads LGHDT; CDR2 reads YNNKEL (reference sequence). Trimming pared 0 bases from V and 5 bases from J, leaving 10 bases between. The CDR3 loop reads CASSQDLSHETQYF. The CDR3 DNA reads TGTGCCAGCAGCCAAGATCTATCCCATGAGACCCAGTACTTC.

The chain uses TRBV19 and TRBJ2-2; 9 positions match TRBD2. After removal of 2 bases from V and 6 bases from J, the junction contained 19 bases not matched to a gene. The CDR3 is 20 amino acids. From germline, CDR1 is LNHDA and CDR2 SQIVND (reference sequence). CDR3 sequence: CASSILGLAGSEGISGELFF. The CDR3, as DNA: TGTGCCAGTAGTATACTGGGACTAGCCGGGTCGGAAGGGATATCCGGGGAGCTGTTTTTT. Variable domain in full (rest from reference TRBV19 and TRBJ2-2): DGGITQSPKYLFRKEGQNVTLSCEQNLNHDAMYWYRQDPGQGLRLIYYSQIVNDFQKGDIAEGYSVSREKKESFPLTVTSAQKNPTAFYLCASSILGLAGSEGISGELFFGEGSRLTVL.